This entry lists 5 T cell receptor beta chains sequenced from one sample in a study of CD4 T cells in relation to SARS-CoV-2 and coronaviruses. Libraries were prepared by immunoSEQ multiplex PCR; TCRdb keeps only in-frame clonotypes and omits some of them. The table shows 20,000 to 25,000 clones, with about 70% occurring only once. The unexposed donors gave CD4+ T cells in about 2011-2018, prior to COVID-19. After about ten days of culture, CD4+ T cells were isolated. For these TCRs, the target antigens are not known. What was sequenced was CD4+ T cells from PBMCs, cultured in vitro. These receptors all stem from a human donor in good health.

This clone occurred a few times. The chain employs TRBV9 and TRBJ2-1; TRBD2 matches 7 bases. The CDR3 has 16 residues. Trimming cost V 3 bases and J 6 bases; bases outside gene matches: 12. The germline V gene encodes CDR1 SGDLS and CDR2 YYNGEE. The CDR3 spells CASSGAGLSLRNEQFF. The DNA for the CDR3 is TGTGCCAGCAGCGGAGCGGGACTGTCGCTACGCAATGAGCAGTTCTTC.

This chain links TRBV4-1 with TRBJ2-1, with a weak D call TRBD2 (6 bases). Germline V CDR1 and CDR2: MGHRA, YSYEKL. The CDR3 is made up of 13 amino acids. V lost 2 bases and J 4 bases, leaving 6 bases between the germline ends. The CDR3 DNA reads TGCGCCAGCAGCCAACTAGCGTACAATGAGCAGTTCTTC. This sequence encodes CASSQLAYNEQFF.

This clone has only one observation. The V gene is TRBV6-5, the J gene TRBJ1-5, with 8 bases identical to TRBD1. Losses at the gene ends were 6 bases for V and 6 bases for J; bases not matched to a gene: 10. There are 15 residues in the CDR3. Germline V gives CDR1 MNHEY, CDR2 SVGAGI. The CDR3 loop reads CASSGSDRAAQPQHF. Written as DNA, the CDR3 is TGTGCCAGCAGCGGTTCGGACAGGGCGGCTCAGCCCCAGCATTTT.

This clone has only a few counts. The chain uses TRBV7-8 and TRBJ1-5; D gene unclear. The CDR3 contains 15 residues. Germline CDR1 reads SGHVS; CDR2 reads FQNEAQ. With 1 base removed from V and 4 bases from J, the gap between germline ends came to 11 bases. The CDR3 bases are TGTGCCAGCAGCTTAGAGGGTATCTCGAATCAGCCCCAGCATTTT. Its translation: CASSLEGISNQPQHF.

The J gene is TRBJ2-1, the V gene TRBV11-2; 13 bases fit TRBD2. V lost 9 bases, J lost 10 bases, and 6 bases stayed unmatched. CDR1 and CDR2 (germline): SGHAT, FQNNGV. This CDR3 region has 13 residues. CDR3 sequence reads: CASGTSGTGEQFF. Here the CDR3 DNA reads TGTGCCAGTGGGACTAGCGGGACTGGAGAGCAGTTCTTC.